This T cell receptor (beta chain) was obtained from a study of cytomegalovirus exposure and HLA in healthy donors. As for the study in general: Later analysis reported that the approximately 110 validation repertoires shared the platform of the roughly 630 first-cohort repertoires. Overall study findings and caveats: It was confirmed in vitro that a few of the CMV-associated chains were specific for CMV antigens. A list of approximately 160 TCR beta chains associated with cytomegalovirus was given. The tendency of first-cohort TCR clusters to co-occur in the 120 or so validation repertoires was the finding of a later analysis.

Assay used: immunoSEQ multiplex PCR; TCRdb lists only in-frame clones, some missing. This table holds 150,000 to 200,000 clones, nearly 90% found once. As to this clone: The antigen remains unidentified.

V lost 2 bases to trimming and J lost 2 bases; unmatched junction nucleotides: 1. From germline, CDR1 is SGHAT and CDR2 FQNNGV. This CDR3 contains 15 residues. The specimen sequenced was PBMCs. V is TRBV11-2 and J is TRBJ2-5, with 11 bases that match TRBD2. The sequence was collected from a man aged 18-30 years in good health and CMV-seropositive. In DNA form, the CDR3 reads TGTGCCAGCAGCTTAACTAGCGGGAGACAAGAGACCCAGTACTTC. Translation: CASSLTSGRQETQYF.